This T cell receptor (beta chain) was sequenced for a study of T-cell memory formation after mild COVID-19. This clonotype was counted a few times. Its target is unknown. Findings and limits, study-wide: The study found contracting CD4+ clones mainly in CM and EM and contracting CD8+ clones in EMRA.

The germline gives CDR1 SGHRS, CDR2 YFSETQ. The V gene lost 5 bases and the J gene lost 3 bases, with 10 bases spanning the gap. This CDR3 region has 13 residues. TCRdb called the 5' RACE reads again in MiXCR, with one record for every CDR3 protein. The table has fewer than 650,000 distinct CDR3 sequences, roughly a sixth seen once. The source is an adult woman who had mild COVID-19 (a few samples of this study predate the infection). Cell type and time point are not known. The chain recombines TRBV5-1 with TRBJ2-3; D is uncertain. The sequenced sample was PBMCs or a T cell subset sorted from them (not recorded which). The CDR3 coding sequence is TGCGCCAGCAGTACAAGATATACAGATACGCAGTATTTT. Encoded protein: CASSTRYTDTQYF.